These T cell receptor beta chains were read from a single sample in a study of blood T cell repertoires in COVID-19. Sequencing was performed with immunoSEQ multiplex PCR; in TCRdb, only in-frame clones are kept and a portion is missing. The sample carries 30,000 to 40,000 clones, about 90% recorded once. The sample was peripheral blood. These receptor sequences come from a man aged 45 to 65 with active or convalescent COVID-19. The CDR3 runs from the conserved cysteine through the conserved F or W. Each record gives: CDR3 DNA, CDR3 protein, V gene, D gene, J gene. D genes are given only for firm matches.

DNA: TGTGCCAGTAGTACCGGGACACACCAAAACTATGGCTACACCTTC
CDR3: CASSTGTHQNYGYTF
V: TRBV19
D: .
J: TRBJ1-2

DNA: TGTGCCAGCACTATCAGACGAACTAGCGGGGGCAACATCTACGAGCAGTACTTC
CDR3: CASTIRRTSGGNIYEQYF
V: TRBV2
D: TRBD2
J: TRBJ2-7

DNA: TGTGCCAGCTCACCGGGACTAGCGGGAGGGTCCTCAATCGAGCAGTTCTTC
CDR3: CASSPGLAGGSSIEQFF
V: TRBV18
D: TRBD2
J: TRBJ2-1

DNA: TGCGCCAGCAGCCAAGATCTTGGGGGCCTAGCGGACTCCTACGAGCAGTACTTC
CDR3: CASSQDLGGLADSYEQYF
V: TRBV4-1
D: .
J: TRBJ2-7

DNA: TGTGCCATCAGGGTGGGAGGGAACACAGATACGCAGTATTTT
CDR3: CAIRVGGNTDTQYF
V: TRBV10-3
D: TRBD2
J: TRBJ2-3

DNA: TGTGCCAGCAGTTACTCCAGGGGGCCATCCTACGAGCAGTACTTC
CDR3: CASSYSRGPSYEQYF
V: TRBV6-6
D: TRBD1
J: TRBJ2-7

DNA: TGCAGCGCCGCCGACGGGGAACTTGAGCAGTTCTTC
CDR3: CSAADGELEQFF
V: TRBV29-1
D: .
J: TRBJ2-1

DNA: TGTGCCAGCAGTTACTCGGACTACTATGGCTACACCTTC
CDR3: CASSYSDYYGYTF
V: TRBV6-5
D: .
J: TRBJ1-2

DNA: TGTGCCAGCAGCCGAGCGGGAGCCCAAAACAATGAGCAGTTCTTC
CDR3: CASSRAGAQNNEQFF
V: TRBV5-4
D: TRBD2
J: TRBJ2-1

DNA: TGTGCCAGCAGCCCCCTCGGGACTAGCGGGAGTCACCCGGCCACAGATACGCAGTATTTT
CDR3: CASSPLGTSGSHPATDTQYF
V: TRBV7-3
D: TRBD2
J: TRBJ2-3